These 17 T cell receptor beta chains share one sample of origin, sequenced in a study of T cell changes during pregnancy in multiple sclerosis. Profiled with immunoSEQ multiplex PCR; TCRdb holds only in-frame clones, not every one. This table has 70,000 to 90,000 clones, roughly nine tenths appearing once. Source: PBMCs, taken in the first trimester of pregnancy. The receptors come from a female donor in good health, serving as a control in a pregnancy study. Some clones in this sample may be carry-over from other donors' samples.

The genes are TRBV7-3 and TRBJ2-5; TRBD2 matches 10 bases. The CDR3 consists of 13 residues. With 5 bases clipped from V and 5 bases from J, the junction kept 2 bases outside the gene matches. Per the germline V gene, CDR1 is SGHTA and CDR2 is FQGTGA. The CDR3 loop is CASSLGLAETQYF. The CDR3 bases are TGTGCCAGCAGCCTGGGACTAGCGGAGACCCAGTACTTC. The full variable domain, in which reference TRBV7-3 and TRBJ2-5 provide the parts outside the CDR3, is GAGVSQTPSNKVTEKGKYVELRCDPISGHTALYWYRQSLGQGPEFLIYFQGTGAADDSGLPNDRFFAVRPEGSVSTLKIQRTERGDSAVYLCASSLGLAETQYFGPGTRLLVL.

The chain uses TRBV4-1 and TRBJ2-1, with TRBD2 matching over 15 bases. V was clipped by 5 bases and J by 0 bases; unmatched bases: 8. Germline-derived CDR1 and CDR2 are MGHRA and YSYEKL. The CDR3 consists of 19 residues. CDR3 nucleotides: TGCGCCAGCAGCTATAGATCGGGACTAGCGGGAGGCTCCTACAATGAGCAGTTCTTC. Its protein product is CASSYRSGLAGGSYNEQFF.

This clone was seen a few times. The CDR3 nucleotides are TGTGCCAGCAGGGGACAGGGGAAAAATAATTCACCCCTCCACTTT. Its protein is CASRGQGKNNSPLHF. The chain has TRBV5-5 and TRBJ1-6; 10 bases agree with TRBD1. Germline V gives CDR1 SGHKS, CDR2 YYEKEE (reference sequence). V shed 5 bases, J shed 5 bases, and the junction held 4 bases outside the gene matches. This CDR3 region has 15 residues.

V and J are TRBV14 and TRBJ2-2, with TRBD2 matching 8 bases. The CDR3 extends over 16 amino acids. V gave up 1 base and J gave up 4 bases; unmatched junction bases: 5. CDR1 and CDR2 (germline): SGHDN, FVKESK. The CDR3 reads CASSQGRGGLTGELFF. CDR3 coding DNA: TGTGCCAGCAGCCAAGGCCGGGGGGGCCTCACCGGGGAGCTGTTTTTT.

V is TRBV7-9 and J is TRBJ2-7, with 12 bases matching TRBD1. Looked up from germline, CDR1 is SEHNR and CDR2 is FQNEAQ (reference sequence). V lost 4 bases, J lost 6 bases, and 10 bases stayed unmatched. The CDR3 covers 16 residues. The CDR3 nucleotides read TGTGCCAGCAGCTCCCCGGGACAGGGGGCGGGTTCCGAGCAGTACTTC. It is translated as CASSSPGQGAGSEQYF.

This sequence joins TRBV11-3 and TRBJ1-1; 8 nucleotides align to TRBD1. From germline, CDR1 is SGHNT and CDR2 YENEEA. Trimming removed 1 base from V and 7 bases from J; junction bases left unmatched: 5. The CDR3 is 14 residues long. CDR3 in amino acids: CASSLGQGADEAFF. As DNA, the CDR3 is TGTGCCAGCAGCTTAGGCCAGGGGGCTGATGAAGCTTTCTTT.

By its share, this clone is medium-sized. The chain carries TRBV6-1 and TRBJ2-7; a possible D gene is TRBD1 (6 bases). V was clipped by 2 bases and J by 0 bases, with 20 bases between them. This CDR3 comprises 18 residues. CDR1 is MNHNS and CDR2 is SASEGT in the germline V gene. This CDR3 reads CASSELGDRLALSYEQYF. The DNA for the CDR3 is TGTGCCAGCAGTGAATTGGGAGACAGGTTAGCCCTCTCCTACGAGCAGTACTTC.

The V call is TRBV28, the J call TRBJ2-7, with 10 bases lining up with TRBD2. CDR1 and CDR2 from the germline V gene are MDHEN and SYDVKM. The ends lost 5 bases at V and 1 base at J; junction bases unmatched: 17. The CDR3 extends over 19 amino acids. CDR3 coding DNA: TGTGCCAGCAGTCCCGCCGGGACTGCTGGACTAGCGGATTCCTACGAGCAGTACTTC. Amino acids: CASSPAGTAGLADSYEQYF.

This chain connects TRBV16 to TRBJ2-7; D remains unclear. In germline, CDR1 is KGHSY, CDR2 FQNENV. The CDR3 runs to 12 residues. Trimming removed 4 bases at V and 4 bases at J, with 8 bases between. The CDR3 DNA follows: TGTGCCAGCAGCCCACATGTTTACGAGCAGTACTTC. Amino acid sequence: CASSPHVYEQYF.

Concerning this clone: The sample holds other DNA sequences that translate to the same CDR3. The V gene is TRBV5-6, the J gene TRBJ2-1; 7 nucleotides align to TRBD2. Germline assignment: CDR1 SGHDT and CDR2 YYEEEE. This CDR3 is 11 amino acids long. J gave up 10 bases and V 5 bases, and 3 bases lay outside the gene matches. The CDR3 DNA sequence: TGTGCCAGCAGTAAACTAGCGGAGCAGTTCTTC. This gives the protein CASSKLAEQFF.

This clone was seen once. CDR3 protein: CASSPTSGSSTDTQYF. The DNA of the CDR3 is TGCGCCAGCAGCCCGACTAGCGGATCTAGCACAGATACGCAGTATTTT. This rearrangement joins TRBV5-1 to TRBJ2-3; 9 positions match TRBD2. Germline V CDR1 and CDR2: SGHRS, YFSETQ. The CDR3 is 16 residues long. Germline trimming cut 4 bases from V and 0 bases from J; bases unmatched to any gene: 6. Full variable domain (remainder filled in from reference TRBV5-1 and TRBJ2-3): KAGVTQTPRYLIKTRGQQVTLSCSPISGHRSVSWYQQTPGQGLQFLFEYFSETQRNKGNFPGRFSGRQFSNSRSEMNVSTLELGDSALYLCASSPTSGSSTDTQYFGPGTRLTVL.

The chain couples TRBV19 to TRBJ1-1, with TRBD1 matching over 10 bases. V was pared by 5 bases and J by 8 bases, with 5 bases of the junction left unmatched. Germline V gene data show CDR1 as LNHDA and CDR2 as SQIVND (reference sequence). The CDR3 consists of 13 residues. The CDR3 nucleotides are TGTGCCAGTAGTTTGGGACAGGGGAGGGAAGCTTTCTTT. Its translation: CASSLGQGREAFF.

The chain combines TRBV15 with TRBJ2-1, with 8 bases aligning to TRBD1. The CDR3 length is 15 residues. V dropped 5 bases and J dropped 4; count of bases not matched to a gene: 7. Germline lookup yields CDR1 LNHNV and CDR2 YYDKDF (reference sequence). CDR3 sequence (DNA): TGTGCCACCAGCTTGACAGGGGTCGAATACAATGAGCAGTTCTTC. It encodes CATSLTGVEYNEQFF.

V and J are TRBV4-2 and TRBJ2-3, with 7 bases lining up with TRBD2. There are 16 residues in the CDR3. Germline V CDR1 and CDR2: LGHNA, YNFKEQ. Trimming took 4 bases from V and 4 from J; bases not matched to a gene: 11. The chain's CDR3 is CASSPTAGAGADTQYF. For the CDR3, the DNA is TGTGCCAGCAGCCCGACGGCGGGAGCGGGCGCAGATACGCAGTATTTT.

This clone is medium-sized (0.01 to 0.1%) by share. V gene TRBV28 combines with J gene TRBJ2-3; 11 bases agree with TRBD2. This CDR3 has 17 residues. CDR1 and CDR2 from the germline V gene are MDHEN and SYDVKM. V dropped 2 bases and J dropped 5; count of bases not matched to a gene: 9. CDR3 sequence reads: CASSLPLAGGDGDTQYF. The CDR3 DNA is TGTGCCAGCAGTTTACCCCTAGCGGGAGGTGATGGAGATACGCAGTATTTT.

V and J are TRBV5-4 and TRBJ1-5; 7 nucleotides align to TRBD1. The trim removed 2 bases at V and 4 bases at J, leaving 9 bases unmatched. Germline CDR1 is SGHNT and CDR2 is YYREEE (reference sequence). The CDR3 runs to 16 residues. The CDR3 nucleotides are TGTGCCAGCAGCTTAGGGGGCGGAGGGGCTAATCAGCCCCAGCATTTT. This translates into CASSLGGGGANQPQHF. The complete variable domain, with remaining parts taken from reference TRBV5-4 and TRBJ1-5, reads ETGVTQSPTHLIKTRGQQVTLRCSSQSGHNTVSWYQQALGQGPQFIFQYYREEENGRGNFPPRFSGLQFPNYSSELNVNALELDDSALYLCASSLGGGGANQPQHFGDGTRLSIL.

The chain employs TRBV29-1 and TRBJ2-3; 9 bases map to TRBD2. The germline V gene encodes CDR1 SQVTM and CDR2 ANQGSEA. The ends lost 3 bases at V and 4 bases at J; junction bases unmatched: 2. CDR3 size: 13 residues. CDR3 coding DNA: TGCAGCGTTGATAGCGGGGGCGCAGATACGCAGTATTTT. Protein product: CSVDSGGADTQYF.